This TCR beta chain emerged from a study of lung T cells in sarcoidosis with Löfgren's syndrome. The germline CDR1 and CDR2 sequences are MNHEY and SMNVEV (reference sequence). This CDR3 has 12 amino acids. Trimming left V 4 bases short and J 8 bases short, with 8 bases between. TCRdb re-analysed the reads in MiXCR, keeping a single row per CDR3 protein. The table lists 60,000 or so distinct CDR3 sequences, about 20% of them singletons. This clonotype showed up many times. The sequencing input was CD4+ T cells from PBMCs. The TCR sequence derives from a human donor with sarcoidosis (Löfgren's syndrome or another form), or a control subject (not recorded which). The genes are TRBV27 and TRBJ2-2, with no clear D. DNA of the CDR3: TGTGCCAGCAGTTCTAGGTTGGGGGAGCTGTTTTTT. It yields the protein CASSSRLGELFF.